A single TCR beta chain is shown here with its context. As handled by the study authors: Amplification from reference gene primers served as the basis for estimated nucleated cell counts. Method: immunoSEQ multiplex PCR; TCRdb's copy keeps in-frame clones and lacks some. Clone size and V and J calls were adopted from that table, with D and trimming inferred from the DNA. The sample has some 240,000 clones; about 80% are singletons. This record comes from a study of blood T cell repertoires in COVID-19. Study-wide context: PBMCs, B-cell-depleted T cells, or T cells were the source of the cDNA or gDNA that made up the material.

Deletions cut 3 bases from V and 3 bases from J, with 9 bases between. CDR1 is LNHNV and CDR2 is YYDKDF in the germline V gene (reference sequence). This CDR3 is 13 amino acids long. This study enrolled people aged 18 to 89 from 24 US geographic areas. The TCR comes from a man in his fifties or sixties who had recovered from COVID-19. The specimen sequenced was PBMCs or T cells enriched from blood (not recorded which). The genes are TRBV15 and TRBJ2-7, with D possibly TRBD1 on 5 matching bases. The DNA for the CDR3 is TGTGCCACCAGCAGTAACAGGATCTACGAGCAGTACTTC. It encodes CATSSNRIYEQYF.